The 14 T cell receptor beta chains listed next were all sequenced from one sample in a study of blood T cell repertoires in COVID-19. Assay: immunoSEQ multiplex PCR; the TCRdb copy retains only in-frame clones and omits some. The sample gives 350,000 or so clones, 80% to 90% of which show up once; about 4.2% is in the top ten. The sequencing sample was made of PBMCs or T cells enriched from blood (not recorded which). Every receptor here comes from a woman between 40 and 50 years old with acute COVID-19.

V gene TRBV28 combines with J gene TRBJ2-7, with D tentatively TRBD1 (6 bases). The CDR3 extends over 17 amino acids. The V gene lost 7 bases and the J gene lost 7 bases, with 29 bases spanning the gap. CDR1 and CDR2 from the germline V gene are MDHEN and SYDVKM. The CDR3 coding sequence is TGTGCCAGCAAGAAACCCACAGGGATGGAGTCTCAGGAAGAGCAGTACTTC. Translating gives CASKKPTGMESQEEQYF.

The chain couples TRBV11-2 to TRBJ1-1, with 11 bases matching TRBD1. In germline, CDR1 is SGHAT, CDR2 FQNNGV. This CDR3 contains 15 residues. Trimming at V came to 4 bases and at J to 4 bases, leaving 5 bases not matched to a gene. The CDR3 protein is CASSSWDRGGTEAFF. The DNA for the CDR3 is TGTGCCAGCAGCTCCTGGGACAGGGGGGGCACTGAAGCTTTCTTT.

V usage is TRBV18 and J usage is TRBJ1-2; tentatively, D is TRBD1 (5 bases). CDR3 size: 14 residues. Trimming took 4 bases from V and 3 from J, leaving 12 bases between them. Germline loops: CDR1 KGHSH, CDR2 LQKENI. The CDR3 reads CASSLSRDHYGYTF. CDR3 bases: TGTGCCAGCTCACTCTCGCGGGACCACTATGGCTACACCTTC.

V usage is TRBV6-5 and J usage is TRBJ2-7; 8 positions match TRBD1. The CDR3 spans 14 residues. Germline trimming cut 8 bases from V and 5 bases from J; bases unmatched to any gene: 11. Germline V gives CDR1 MNHEY, CDR2 SVGAGI. The CDR3 loop is CASPSSDRDHEQYF. The CDR3 bases are TGTGCCAGCCCATCCTCGGACAGGGACCACGAGCAGTACTTC.

The chain employs TRBV5-5 and TRBJ2-1; D gene uncertain. This CDR3 has 13 residues. The ends were cut back, 2 bases at V and 2 bases at J, with 5 bases in the middle. Per the germline V gene, CDR1 is SGHKS and CDR2 is YYEKEE (reference sequence). CDR3 nucleotide sequence: TGTGCCAGCAGCTTTGACACCTACAATGAGCAGTTCTTC. Translated: CASSFDTYNEQFF.

This chain connects TRBV3-1 (or the pseudogene TRBV3-2) to TRBJ1-1; a possible D gene is TRBD1 (5 bases). The CDR3 has 13 amino acids. The germline gives CDR1 LGHDT, CDR2 YNNKEL (reference sequence). The V gene lost 7 bases and the J gene lost 5 bases, with 14 bases spanning the gap. Written as DNA, the CDR3 is TGTGCCAGCACGCACCGGGGGGGTACTGAAGCTTTCTTT. This sequence encodes CASTHRGGTEAFF.

The V gene is TRBV10-2, the J gene TRBJ2-7; TRBD1 matches 9 bases. With 6 bases clipped from V and 5 bases from J, the junction kept 14 bases outside the gene matches. The V gene's germline CDR1 is WSHSY and CDR2 SAAADI. The CDR3 covers 16 residues. The CDR3 DNA sequence: TGCGCCAGCAGCGCTACCGGGACAGGGCGTTTGGACGAGCAGTACTTC. Translated: CASSATGTGRLDEQYF.

The chain employs TRBV25-1 and TRBJ1-3; D might be TRBD1 (6 bases). The CDR3 totals 17 residues. Trimming left V 4 bases short and J 0 bases short, with 16 bases between. Germline V gives CDR1 MGHDK, CDR2 SYGVNS. The CDR3 nucleotides read TGTGCCAGCAGTGCCGCCTCGACAGGCAGCTCTGGAAACACCATATATTTT. It encodes CASSAASTGSSGNTIYF.

The chain recombines TRBV19 with TRBJ1-6, with TRBD1 matching 10 bases. Germline CDR1 reads LNHDA; CDR2 reads SQIVND (reference sequence). The V and J ends lost 9 bases and 9 bases, in that order; junction bases with no gene match: 5. This CDR3 spans 13 amino acids. Written as DNA, the CDR3 is TGTGCCAGCCAAGGACAGGGGGGTTCACCCCTCCACTTT. The encoded protein is CASQGQGGSPLHF.

The V and J genes are TRBV6-5 and TRBJ2-2; 8 bases fit TRBD2. V shed 2 bases, J shed 6 bases, and the junction held 8 bases outside the gene matches. The CDR3 covers 16 residues. Germline values: CDR1 MNHEY, CDR2 SVGAGI. The CDR3 region is CASSYTPTGGAGELFF. For the CDR3, the DNA is TGTGCCAGCAGTTACACCCCGACGGGGGGGGCCGGGGAGCTGTTTTTT.

The chain carries TRBV5-8 and TRBJ1-3; 7 nucleotides align to TRBD1. CDR3 length equals 17 residues. J lost 2 bases, V lost 4 bases, and 12 bases had no gene match. The germline gives CDR1 SGHTS, CDR2 YDEGEE. The CDR3 region has the DNA TGTGCCAGCAGCCCGAGACCGACAGGGCAGGCTGGAAACACCATATATTTT. This codes for CASSPRPTGQAGNTIYF.

The chain links TRBV7-6 to TRBJ2-1; tentative D call: TRBD2 (7 bases). V gave up 5 bases and J gave up 2 bases, with 22 bases separating them. Germline V lookup: CDR1 SGHVS, CDR2 FNYEAQ. This CDR3 spans 18 amino acids. The CDR3 DNA follows: TGTGCCAGCAGCCCAACGCGAATACAGGGAGGGACCTACAATGAGCAGTTCTTC. Translation: CASSPTRIQGGTYNEQFF.

V gene TRBV28 combines with J gene TRBJ2-2; 7 bases are a match to TRBD1. Unmatched junction bases numbered 5, after V lost 5 bases and J lost 5 bases. CDR1 MDHEN and CDR2 SYDVKM come from the germline V gene. This CDR3 is built from 14 residues. CDR3: CASSPPGGTGELFF. CDR3 sequence (DNA): TGTGCCAGCAGTCCCCCAGGGGGAACCGGGGAGCTGTTTTTT. Variable domain in full (rest from reference TRBV28 and TRBJ2-2): DVKVTQSSRYLVKRTGEKVFLECVQDMDHENMFWYRQDPGLGLRLIYFSYDVKMKEKGDIPEGYSVSREKKERFSLILESASTNQTSMYLCASSPPGGTGELFFGEGSRLTVL.

The V call is TRBV20-1, the J call TRBJ2-7; perhaps TRBD2 as D (7 bases). CDR1 is DFQATT, CDR2 SNEGSKA, per germline (reference sequence). CDR3 length: 11 residues. V lost 6 bases and J lost 6, with 12 bases in between. CDR3: CSAHREGEQYF. The CDR3 nucleotides are TGCAGTGCCCACAGGGAGGGCGAGCAGTACTTC.